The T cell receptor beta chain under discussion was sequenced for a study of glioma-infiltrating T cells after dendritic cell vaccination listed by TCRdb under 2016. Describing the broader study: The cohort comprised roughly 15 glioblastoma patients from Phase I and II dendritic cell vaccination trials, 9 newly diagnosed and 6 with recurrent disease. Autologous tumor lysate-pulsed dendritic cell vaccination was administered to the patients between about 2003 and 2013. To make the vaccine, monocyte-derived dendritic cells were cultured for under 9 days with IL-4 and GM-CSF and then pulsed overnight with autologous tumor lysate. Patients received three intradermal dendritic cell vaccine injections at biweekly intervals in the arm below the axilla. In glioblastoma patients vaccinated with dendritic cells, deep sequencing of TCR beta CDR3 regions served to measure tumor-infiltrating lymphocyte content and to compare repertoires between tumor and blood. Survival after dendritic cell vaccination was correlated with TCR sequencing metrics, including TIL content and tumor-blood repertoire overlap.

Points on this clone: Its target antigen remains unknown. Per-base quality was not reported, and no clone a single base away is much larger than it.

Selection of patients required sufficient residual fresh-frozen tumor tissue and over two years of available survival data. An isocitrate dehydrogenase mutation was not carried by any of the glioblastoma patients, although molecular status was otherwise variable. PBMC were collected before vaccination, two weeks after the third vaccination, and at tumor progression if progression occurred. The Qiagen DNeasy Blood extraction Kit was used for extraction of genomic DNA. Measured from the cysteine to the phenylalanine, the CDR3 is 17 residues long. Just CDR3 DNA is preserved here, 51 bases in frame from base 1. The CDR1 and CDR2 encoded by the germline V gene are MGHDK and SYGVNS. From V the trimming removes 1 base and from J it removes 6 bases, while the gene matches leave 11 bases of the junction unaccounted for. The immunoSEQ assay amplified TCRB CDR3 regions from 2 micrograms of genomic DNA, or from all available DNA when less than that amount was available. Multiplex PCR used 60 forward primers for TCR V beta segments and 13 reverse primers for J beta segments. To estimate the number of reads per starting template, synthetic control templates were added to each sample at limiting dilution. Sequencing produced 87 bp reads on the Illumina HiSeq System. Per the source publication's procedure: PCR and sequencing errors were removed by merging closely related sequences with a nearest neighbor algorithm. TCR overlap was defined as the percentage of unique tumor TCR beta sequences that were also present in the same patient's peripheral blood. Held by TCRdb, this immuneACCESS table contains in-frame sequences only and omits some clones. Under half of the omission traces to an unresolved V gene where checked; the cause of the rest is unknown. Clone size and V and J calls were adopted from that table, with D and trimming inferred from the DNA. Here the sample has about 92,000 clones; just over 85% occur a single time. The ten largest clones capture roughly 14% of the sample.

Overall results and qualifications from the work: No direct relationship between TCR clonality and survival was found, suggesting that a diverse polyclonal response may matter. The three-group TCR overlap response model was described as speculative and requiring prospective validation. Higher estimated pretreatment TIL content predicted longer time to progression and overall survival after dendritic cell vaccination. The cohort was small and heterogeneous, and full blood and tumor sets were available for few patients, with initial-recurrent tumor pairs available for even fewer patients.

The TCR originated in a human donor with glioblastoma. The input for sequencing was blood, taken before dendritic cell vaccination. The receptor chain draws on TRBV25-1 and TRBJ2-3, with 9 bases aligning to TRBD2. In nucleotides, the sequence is TGTGCCAGCAGTGAATCGACTCCGCTAGCGGGGACCGATACGCAGTATTTT. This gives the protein CASSESTPLAGTDTQYF.